The clone carrying this T cell receptor (beta chain) was seen a few times. TCRdb ran MiXCR on the 5' RACE reads and lists one entry per CDR3 protein. The sample includes approximately 52,000 distinct CDR3 sequences, under 15% of them seen just once. The data derive from a study of T cells of healthy individuals. Germline V gives CDR1 SNHLY, CDR2 FYNNEI. This CDR3 has 14 amino acids. With 6 bases clipped from V and 3 bases from J, the junction kept 6 bases outside the gene matches. The TCR sequence derives from a human donor in good health. The rearrangement links TRBV2 to TRBJ2-3, with 7 bases that match TRBD1. The CDR3 DNA reads TGTGCCAGCAGGAGGCAGGGGGAAACAGATACGCAGTATTTT. This sequence encodes CASRRQGETDTQYF.